This T cell receptor beta chain was captured in a study of blood T cell repertoires in COVID-19. The ends were cut back, 0 bases at V and 5 bases at J, with 12 bases in the middle. Germline CDR1 is SGDLS and CDR2 is YYNGEE. The CDR3 extends over 14 amino acids. Method: immunoSEQ multiplex PCR; TCRdb's copy keeps in-frame clones and lacks some. This repertoire shows 140,000 to 150,000 clones, about nine tenths found once; its top ten account for about 11%. The clonotype originates from a man aged 55 to 70 who had recovered from COVID-19. The sequenced sample consisted of PBMCs or T cells enriched from blood (not recorded which). The chain joins TRBV9 to TRBJ2-7, with D hard to call. This CDR3 reads CASSVEAGVNEQYF. The CDR3 region has the DNA TGTGCCAGCAGCGTAGAGGCAGGTGTCAACGAGCAGTACTTC.